The 26 T cell receptor beta chains below all came from one sample that was sequenced in a study of PD-L1 blockade in urothelial cancer. The method was immunoSEQ multiplex PCR; TCRdb's version includes in-frame clones alone and lacks a portion of them. In the table there are more than 30,000 clones, around 89% of which are singletons. This specimen consisted of PBMCs, obtained around atezolizumab (anti-PD-L1) treatment. The receptors here all came from a man between 60 and 75 years old with urothelial cancer.

The chain couples TRBV6-6 to TRBJ2-7, with TRBD2 as a possible D gene (5 bases). Germline CDR1 MNHNY, CDR2 SVGAGI (reference sequence). The CDR3 contains 13 residues. The V end lost 5 bases, the J end lost 6 bases, and 14 bases lay between the germline ends. CDR3 protein: CASSRYGEGEQYF. CDR3 sequence (DNA): TGTGCCAGCAGTAGATATGGAGAGGGCGAGCAGTACTTC.

CDR3 amino acids: CASSLSWGDEQYF. DNA for the CDR3: TGTGCCAGCAGTTTATCATGGGGGGATGAGCAGTACTTC. The V gene is TRBV27, the J gene TRBJ2-7, with a possible D match to TRBD2 (6 bases). The CDR3 contains 13 residues. V dropped 0 bases and J dropped 7 bases, with 10 bases sitting between them. Germline V gene data show CDR1 as MNHEY and CDR2 as SMNVEV (reference sequence).

The V and J genes are TRBV27 and TRBJ1-3; a possible D gene is TRBD1 (5 bases). This CDR3 has 14 amino acids. V dropped 5 bases and J dropped 6 bases, with 14 bases sitting between them. Per germline, CDR1 MNHEY and CDR2 SMNVEV (reference sequence). The CDR3 DNA follows: TGTGCCAGCAGTCCTATCGACAGAGAAAACACCATATATTTT. Its protein product is CASSPIDRENTIYF.

The rearrangement uses TRBV5-1 and TRBJ2-3; 8 nucleotides line up with TRBD2. The CDR3 is 15 amino acids. Per germline, CDR1 SGHRS and CDR2 YFSETQ. Trimming cost V 1 base and J 0 bases; bases outside gene matches: 1. DNA of the CDR3: TGCGCCAGCAGCTTGCCGGGAGGGAGCACAGATACGCAGTATTTT. It specifies CASSLPGGSTDTQYF. Variable domain in full (rest from reference TRBV5-1 and TRBJ2-3): KAGVTQTPRYLIKTRGQQVTLSCSPISGHRSVSWYQQTPGQGLQFLFEYFSETQRNKGNFPGRFSGRQFSNSRSEMNVSTLELGDSALYLCASSLPGGSTDTQYFGPGTRLTVL.

The CDR3 reads CASSLRGLLSSTDTQYF. In DNA form, the CDR3 reads TGTGCCAGCAGCTTACGGGGACTGCTTTCTAGCACAGATACGCAGTATTTT. The rearrangement links TRBV7-3 to TRBJ2-3; D may be TRBD2 (6 bases). This CDR3 has 17 amino acids. Trimming left V 2 bases short and J 0 bases short, with 15 bases between. Germline assignment: CDR1 SGHTA and CDR2 FQGTGA. The whole variable domain, filled in from reference TRBV7-3 and TRBJ2-3, reads GAGVSQTPSNKVTEKGKYVELRCDPISGHTALYWYRQSLGQGPEFLIYFQGTGAADDSGLPNDRFFAVRPEGSVSTLKIQRTERGDSAVYLCASSLRGLLSSTDTQYFGPGTRLTVL.

The chain carries TRBV9 and TRBJ2-2; D is perhaps TRBD1 (6 bases). The germline gives CDR1 SGDLS, CDR2 YYNGEE. This CDR3 spans 16 amino acids. Trimming stripped 0 bases from V and 0 bases from J, with 9 bases between. The CDR3: CASSVGQDANTGELFF. The CDR3 bases are TGTGCCAGCAGCGTAGGACAGGACGCGAACACCGGGGAGCTGTTTTTT.

This chain uses TRBV5-6 with TRBJ1-1, with D perhaps TRBD1 (6 bases). Germline CDR1 SGHDT, CDR2 YYEEEE. CDR3 size: 17 residues. Trimming shortened V by 3 bases and J by 1 base, and 19 bases separated the two germline ends. CDR3 nucleotides: TGTGCCAGCAGCTACTACGTTAGACAGGATACGAACACTGAAGCTTTCTTT. Its translation is CASSYYVRQDTNTEAFF.

V is TRBV5-1 and J is TRBJ2-7; 7 bases fit TRBD1. The CDR3 contains 14 residues. Per the germline V gene, CDR1 is SGHRS and CDR2 is YFSETQ. V lost 4 bases and J lost 5; bases outside the gene matches: 9. CDR3 region: CASSLTGSVHEQYF. The CDR3, as DNA: TGCGCCAGCAGCCTGACAGGGTCGGTCCACGAGCAGTACTTC.

The chain recombines TRBV11-3 with TRBJ2-7; the match to TRBD1 covers 8 bases. J was trimmed by 3 bases and V by 0 bases; bases with no gene match: 4. This CDR3 region has 15 residues. Germline assignment: CDR1 SGHNT and CDR2 YENEEA. In DNA, the CDR3 is TGTGCCAGCAGCTTAGATGGGACAGGCCGCTACGAGCAGTACTTC. This translates into CASSLDGTGRYEQYF.

This clone showed up just a few times. The rearrangement joins TRBV1 to TRBJ2-2; the D call of TRBD1 is as the table states it, not checked on the DNA. TRBV1 is recorded as a pseudogene. The CDR3 sequence is 15 residues long. CDR3 loop: CTSSTGYLPTGELFF. CDR3 DNA: TGCACCAGCAGCACAGGTTACTTGCCCACCGGGGAGCTGTTTTTT.

The chain combines TRBV7-7 with TRBJ1-5; no definite D call. The CDR3 runs to 18 residues. Germline CDR1 SSHAT, CDR2 FNYEAQ (reference sequence). CDR3 loop: CADRGASFLVYSNQPQHF. The CDR3 DNA sequence: TGTGCTGACCGGGGTGCATCCTTTCTGGTCTATAGCAATCAGCCCCAGCATTTT.

CDR3: CASSFQGRRAKNIQYF. For the CDR3, the DNA is TGTGCCAGCAGCTTTCAGGGTAGAAGGGCCAAAAACATTCAGTACTTC. The V call is TRBV7-2, the J call TRBJ2-4, with a weak D call TRBD1 (5 bases). CDR3 size: 16 residues. Germline V gene data show CDR1 as SGHTA and CDR2 as FQGNSA. V dropped 3 bases and J dropped 1 base, with 13 bases sitting between them.

This chain joins TRBV4-2 and TRBJ1-1; 8 nucleotides align to TRBD1. Per germline, CDR1 LGHNA and CDR2 YNFKEQ. Trimming removed 4 bases from V and 0 bases from J; junction bases left unmatched: 4. The CDR3 contains 15 residues. The CDR3 loop reads CASSLQQGVNTEAFF. CDR3 bases: TGTGCCAGCAGCCTACAACAGGGGGTGAACACTGAAGCTTTCTTT.

The chain is built from TRBV5-6 and TRBJ1-1, with D possibly matching TRBD1 (5 bases). The length of the CDR3 is 14 residues. Germline V gene data show CDR1 as SGHDT and CDR2 as YYEEEE. Trimming took 3 bases from V and 0 from J, leaving 9 bases between them. The CDR3 DNA is TGTGCCAGCAGCTGGGGGGACCTGAACACTGAAGCTTTCTTT. Its protein product is CASSWGDLNTEAFF.

This rearrangement joins TRBV7-7 to TRBJ2-5; D may be TRBD1 (6 bases). In germline, CDR1 is SSHAT, CDR2 FNYEAQ (reference sequence). The CDR3 consists of 14 residues. Deletions cut 5 bases from V and 1 base from J, with 11 bases between. CDR3 bases: TGTGCCAGCAGCCACACAGGGTCCCAAGAGACCCAGTACTTC. It codes for CASSHTGSQETQYF.

This clone was picked up a small number of times. The genes are TRBV10-3 and TRBJ2-1, with 13 bases that match TRBD2. This CDR3 has 13 residues. CDR1 is ENHRY, CDR2 SYGVKD, per germline. V lost 9 bases, J lost 5 bases, and 1 base stayed unmatched. The CDR3 is CAIGTSGNNEQFF. CDR3 sequence (DNA): TGTGCCATTGGGACTAGCGGGAACAATGAGCAGTTCTTC.

The table lists this clone with a count of one. This chain links TRBV11-2 with TRBJ1-5; D gene ambiguous. CDR1 and CDR2 from the germline V gene are SGHAT and FQNNGV. Trimming pared 0 bases from V and 6 bases from J, leaving 12 bases between. CDR3 length equals 15 residues. The CDR3 DNA follows: TGTGCCAGCAGCTTAGAAATTGGAGGTGGTCAGCCCCAGCATTTT. It is translated as CASSLEIGGGQPQHF.

The chain has TRBV9 and TRBJ2-6; the match to TRBD1 covers 9 bases. Germline CDR1 SGDLS, CDR2 YYNGEE. The V segment lost 2 bases and the J segment 3 bases; nucleotides outside the gene matches: 6. The CDR3 is 17 residues long. CDR3 region: CASSVTGGSLGANVLTF. DNA for the CDR3: TGTGCCAGCAGCGTTACAGGGGGCAGTCTTGGGGCCAACGTCCTGACTTTC.

The V and J genes are TRBV28 and TRBJ1-6, with D unclear. This CDR3 region has 15 residues. Trimming shortened V by 2 bases and J by 3 bases, and 8 bases separated the two germline ends. Germline lookup yields CDR1 MDHEN and CDR2 SYDVKM. CDR3 sequence (DNA): TGTGCCAGCAGTTTACTCCCACTCTATAATTCACCCCTCCACTTT. Its translation: CASSLLPLYNSPLHF.

V is TRBV7-8 and J is TRBJ2-5; TRBD2 matches at 9 bases. The CDR3 covers 14 residues. Germline CDR1 reads SGHVS; CDR2 reads FQNEAQ. Unmatched junction bases numbered 6, after V lost 6 bases and J lost 4 bases. In DNA, the CDR3 is TGTGCCAGCAGACCATCTAGCGGGACAGAGACCCAGTACTTC. Amino acids: CASRPSSGTETQYF.

DNA of the CDR3: TGTGCTAGTGGTTTGCCGGGACAGGTAGCCAAAAACATTCAGTACTTC. As protein: CASGLPGQVAKNIQYF. J is TRBJ2-4 and V is TRBV12-5, with 8 bases that match TRBD1. Germline assignment: CDR1 LGHNT and CDR2 FRNRAP. Trimming cost V 2 bases and J 0 bases; bases outside gene matches: 3. CDR3 length: 16 residues.

The chain employs TRBV5-4 and TRBJ2-5; 7 bases fit TRBD2. V gave up 2 bases and J gave up 2 bases; unmatched junction bases: 6. The germline CDR1 and CDR2 sequences are SGHNT and YYREEE (reference sequence). The CDR3 runs to 15 residues. CDR3 amino acids: CASSFLTGGQETQYF. The CDR3 bases are TGTGCCAGCAGCTTCTTAACGGGGGGACAAGAGACCCAGTACTTC.

A note on this clone: One end of the junction does not line up with germline, which may come from a read error. DNA for the CDR3: TGTGCCATCAGGGAGTCAGGGGGCCCTACGGGGGGCTACACCTTC. It yields the protein CAIRESGGPTGGYTF. V and J are TRBV10-3 and TRBJ1-2, with 8 bases matching TRBD1. CDR3 length: 15 residues. Germline V gene lookup returns CDR1 ENHRY and CDR2 SYGVKD.

CDR3 sequence reads: CASSLGAGGTSTDTQYF. In DNA form, the CDR3 reads TGCGCCAGCAGCTTGGGTGCGGGGGGCACTAGCACAGATACGCAGTATTTT. The chain has TRBV5-1 and TRBJ2-3; 8 bases line up with TRBD2. Germline values: CDR1 SGHRS, CDR2 YFSETQ. The junction had 6 bases not matched to a gene; V was cut back by 0 bases and J by 0 bases. There are 17 residues in the CDR3. The full variable domain, its missing parts supplied by reference TRBV5-1 and TRBJ2-3, is KAGVTQTPRYLIKTRGQQVTLSCSPISGHRSVSWYQQTPGQGLQFLFEYFSETQRNKGNFPGRFSGRQFSNSRSEMNVSTLELGDSALYLCASSLGAGGTSTDTQYFGPGTRLTVL.

J is TRBJ2-3 and V is TRBV11-2; 8 bases agree with TRBD2. V lost 4 bases, J lost 1 base, and 4 bases stayed unmatched. Germline assignment: CDR1 SGHAT and CDR2 FQNNGV. The CDR3 sequence is 15 residues long. This CDR3 is CASSSLAGGTDTQYF. CDR3 nucleotide sequence: TGTGCCAGCAGCTCTCTAGCGGGTGGCACAGATACGCAGTATTTT.

Written as DNA, the CDR3 is TGTGCCAGCAGTAGGACAGGGAACACCGGGGAGCTGTTTTTT. This gives the protein CASSRTGNTGELFF. This chain uses TRBV6-1 with TRBJ2-2; 7 bases align to TRBD1. Looked up from germline, CDR1 is MNHNS and CDR2 is SASEGT. Trimming removed 5 bases from V and 1 base from J; junction bases left unmatched: 1. The length of the CDR3 is 14 residues.